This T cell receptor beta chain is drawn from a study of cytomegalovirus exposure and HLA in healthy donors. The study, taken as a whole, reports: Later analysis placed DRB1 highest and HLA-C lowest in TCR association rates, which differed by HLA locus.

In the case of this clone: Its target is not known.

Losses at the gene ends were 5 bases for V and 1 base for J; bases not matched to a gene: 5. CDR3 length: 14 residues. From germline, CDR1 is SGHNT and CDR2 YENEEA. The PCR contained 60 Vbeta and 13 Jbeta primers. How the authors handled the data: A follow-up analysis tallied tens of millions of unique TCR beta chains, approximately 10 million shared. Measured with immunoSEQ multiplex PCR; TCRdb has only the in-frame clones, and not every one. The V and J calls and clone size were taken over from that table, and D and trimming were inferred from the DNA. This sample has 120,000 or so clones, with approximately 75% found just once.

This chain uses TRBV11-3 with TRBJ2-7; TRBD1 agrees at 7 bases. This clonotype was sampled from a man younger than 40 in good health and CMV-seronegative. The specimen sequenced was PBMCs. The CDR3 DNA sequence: TGTGCCAGCAGCCACCGGGACAGATCCTACGAGCAGTACTTC. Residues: CASSHRDRSYEQYF.